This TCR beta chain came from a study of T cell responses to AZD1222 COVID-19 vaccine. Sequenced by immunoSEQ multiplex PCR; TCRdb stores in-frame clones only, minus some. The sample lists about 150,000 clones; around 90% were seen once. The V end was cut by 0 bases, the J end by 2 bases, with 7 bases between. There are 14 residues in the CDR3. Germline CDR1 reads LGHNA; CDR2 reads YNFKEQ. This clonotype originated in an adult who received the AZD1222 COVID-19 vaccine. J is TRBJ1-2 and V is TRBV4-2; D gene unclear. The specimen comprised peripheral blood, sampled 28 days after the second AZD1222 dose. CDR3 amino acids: CASSQDRGNYGYTF. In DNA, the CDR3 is TGTGCCAGCAGCCAAGATCGAGGGAACTATGGCTACACCTTC.